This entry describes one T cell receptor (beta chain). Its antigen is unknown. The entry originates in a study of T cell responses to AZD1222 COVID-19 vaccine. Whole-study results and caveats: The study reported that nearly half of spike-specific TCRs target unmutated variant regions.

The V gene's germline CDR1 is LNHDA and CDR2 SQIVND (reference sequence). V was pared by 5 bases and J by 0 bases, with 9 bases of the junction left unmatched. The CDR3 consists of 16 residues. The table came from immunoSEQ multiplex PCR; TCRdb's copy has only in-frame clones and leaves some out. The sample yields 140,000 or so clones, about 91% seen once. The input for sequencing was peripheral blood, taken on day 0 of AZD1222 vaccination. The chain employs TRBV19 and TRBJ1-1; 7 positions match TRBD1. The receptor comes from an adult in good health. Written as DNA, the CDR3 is TGTGCCAGTAGTGTGACAGGGAGTCTGATGAACACTGAAGCTTTCTTT. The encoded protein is CASSVTGSLMNTEAFF.